The rows below give T cell receptor beta chains drawn from one sample of a study of human thymus T cells. Sequencing was performed with immunoSEQ multiplex PCR; in TCRdb, only in-frame clones are kept and a portion is missing. The repertoire includes tens of thousands of clones, around 94% of them detected once, and around 5.9% sits in the top ten. The sequencing sample was made of blood. The receptor set was obtained from a boy under two years old with a congenital heart defect but otherwise immunologically healthy. Both conserved end residues are trimmed from each CDR3. Each record gives: V gene, CDR3 protein.

TRBV5-1	ASSSGYNEQF
TRBV2	ASSDQSYGYT
TRBV7-8	ASSLWQGAGELF
TRBV5-1	ASSFGGNTEAF
TRBV11-3	ASSFGGRGAYNEQF
TRBV12-2	ASRSTPPWEQY
TRBV10-2	ASSAAGFSYNEQF
TRBV6-5	ASTRDGTGYYEQY
TRBV12-5	ASGWGQGAYGYT
TRBV5-4	ASSLDSDQPQH
TRBV27	ASSRQGSYEQY
TRBV30	AWSVRETQY
TRBV7-9	ASSPQGTLPPYGYT
TRBV6-7	ARHEGLAKNIQY
TRBV28	ASSLEETQY
TRBV12-5	ASGLITYEQY
TRBV28	ASSLGGLYEQY
TRBV7-7	ASSPGLGGSTQVTQY
TRBV7-2	ASSLDIAGTGGAYGYT
TRBV6-1	ASSDQRERPDTQY
TRBV14	ASSQDYPTWSFDGYT
TRBV6-5	ASSTRDRGEKLF
TRBV13	ASNLGGSTDTQY
TRBV7-9	ASSPAGDRGGYGYT
TRBV7-2	ASSLAPGQPYNEQF
TRBV7-9	ASSPDGLNEQF
TRBV7-9	ASSSLTGGTEAF
TRBV18	ASSPTGTGAGYT
TRBV18	ASSHRLPGQGTHEQY
TRBV2	ASSGQWNTEAF
TRBV30	ASLSMGVKENIQY
TRBV7-2	ASSLGHSGANVLT
TRBV7-9	ASSSYRGTQETQY
TRBV20-1	SAREDYEQY
TRBV27	ASTLLAGGPNEQF
TRBV7-2	ASSYISGGFYEQY
TRBV29-1	SVGGGTEAF
TRBV11-2	ASSISYNSPLH
TRBV6-6	ASSRDINYGYT
TRBV9	ASSVGTYTSGGAETQY